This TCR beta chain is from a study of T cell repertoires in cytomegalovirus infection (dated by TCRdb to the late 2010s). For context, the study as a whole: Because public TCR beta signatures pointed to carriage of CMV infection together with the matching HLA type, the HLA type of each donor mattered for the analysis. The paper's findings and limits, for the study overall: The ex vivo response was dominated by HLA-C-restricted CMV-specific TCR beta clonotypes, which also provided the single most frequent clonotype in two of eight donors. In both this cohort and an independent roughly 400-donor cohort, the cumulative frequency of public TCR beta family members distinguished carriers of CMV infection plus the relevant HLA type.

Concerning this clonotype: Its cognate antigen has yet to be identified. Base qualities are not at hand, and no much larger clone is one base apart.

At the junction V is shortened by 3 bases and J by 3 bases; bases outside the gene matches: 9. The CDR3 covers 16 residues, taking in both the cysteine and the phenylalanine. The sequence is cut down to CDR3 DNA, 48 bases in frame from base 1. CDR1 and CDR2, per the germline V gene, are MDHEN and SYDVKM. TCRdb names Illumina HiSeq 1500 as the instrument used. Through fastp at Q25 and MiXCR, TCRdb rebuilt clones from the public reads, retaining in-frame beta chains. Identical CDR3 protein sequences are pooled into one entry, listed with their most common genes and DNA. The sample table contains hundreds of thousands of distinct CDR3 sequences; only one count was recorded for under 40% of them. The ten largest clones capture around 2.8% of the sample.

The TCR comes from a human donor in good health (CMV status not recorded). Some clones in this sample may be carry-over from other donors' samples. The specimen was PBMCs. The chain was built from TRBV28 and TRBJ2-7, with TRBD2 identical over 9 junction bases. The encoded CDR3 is CASSFPPGTSYYEQYF. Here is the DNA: TGTGCCAGCAGTTTTCCCCCCGGGACTAGCTACTACGAGCAGTACTTC.